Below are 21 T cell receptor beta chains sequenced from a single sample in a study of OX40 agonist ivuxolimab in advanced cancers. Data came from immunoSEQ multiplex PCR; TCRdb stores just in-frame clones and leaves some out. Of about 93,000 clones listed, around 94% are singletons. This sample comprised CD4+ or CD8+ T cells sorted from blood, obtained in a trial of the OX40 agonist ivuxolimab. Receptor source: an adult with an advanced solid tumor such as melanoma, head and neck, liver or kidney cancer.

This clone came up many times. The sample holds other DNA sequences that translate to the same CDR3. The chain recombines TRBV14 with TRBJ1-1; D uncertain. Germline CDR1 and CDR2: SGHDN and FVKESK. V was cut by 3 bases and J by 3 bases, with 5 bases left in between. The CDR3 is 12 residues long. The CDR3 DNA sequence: TGTGCCAGCAGCCAGTACGACACTGAAGCTTTCTTT. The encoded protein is CASSQYDTEAFF.

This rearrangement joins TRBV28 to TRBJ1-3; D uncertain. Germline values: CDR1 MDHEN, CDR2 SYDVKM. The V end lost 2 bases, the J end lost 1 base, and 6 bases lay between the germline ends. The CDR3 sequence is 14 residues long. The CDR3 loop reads CASSLGPSGNTIYF. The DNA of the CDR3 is TGTGCCAGCAGTTTAGGGCCGTCTGGAAACACCATATATTTT.

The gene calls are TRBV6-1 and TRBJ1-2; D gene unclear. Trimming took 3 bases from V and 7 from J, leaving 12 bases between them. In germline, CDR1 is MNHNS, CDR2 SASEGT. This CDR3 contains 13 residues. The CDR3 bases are TGTGCCAGCAGTGAGGACGGATACAGTGGCTACACCTTC. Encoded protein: CASSEDGYSGYTF.

CDR3 amino acids: CASSYTSYEQYF. The CDR3 DNA sequence: TGTGCCAGCAGTTACACTAGCTACGAGCAGTACTTC. The chain combines TRBV6-5 with TRBJ2-7; possible D gene TRBD2, 5 bases. Trimming stripped 2 bases from V and 3 bases from J, with 5 bases between. The V gene's germline CDR1 is MNHEY and CDR2 SVGAGI. CDR3 length: 12 amino acids.

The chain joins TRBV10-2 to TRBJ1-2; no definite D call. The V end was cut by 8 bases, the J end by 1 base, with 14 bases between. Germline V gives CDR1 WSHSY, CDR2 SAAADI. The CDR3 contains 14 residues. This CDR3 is CASGEGWGNYGYTF. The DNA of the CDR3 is TGCGCCAGCGGGGAAGGTTGGGGTAACTATGGCTACACCTTC.

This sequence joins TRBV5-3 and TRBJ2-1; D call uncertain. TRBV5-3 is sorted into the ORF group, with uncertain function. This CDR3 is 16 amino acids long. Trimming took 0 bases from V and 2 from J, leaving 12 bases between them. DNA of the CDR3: TGTGCCAGAAGCTTGGGAGCTCCAAACCCCTACAATGAGCAGTTCTTC. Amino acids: CARSLGAPNPYNEQFF.

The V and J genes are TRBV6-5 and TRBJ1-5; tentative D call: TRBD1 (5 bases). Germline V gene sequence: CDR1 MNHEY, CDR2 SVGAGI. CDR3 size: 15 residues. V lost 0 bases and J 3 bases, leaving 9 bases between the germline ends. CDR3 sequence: CASSYSSGSNQPQHF. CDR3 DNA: TGTGCCAGCAGTTACTCTTCAGGGTCCAATCAGCCCCAGCATTTT.

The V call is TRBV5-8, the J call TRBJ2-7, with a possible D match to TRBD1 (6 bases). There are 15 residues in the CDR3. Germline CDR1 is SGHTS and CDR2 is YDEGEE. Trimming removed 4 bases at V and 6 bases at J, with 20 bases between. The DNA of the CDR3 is TGTGCCAGCAGCAACCCTACAGGGTTTCGTGGCGAGCAGTACTTC. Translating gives CASSNPTGFRGEQYF. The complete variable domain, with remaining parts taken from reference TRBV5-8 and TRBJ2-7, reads EAGVTQSPTHLIKTRGQQATLRCSPISGHTSVYWYQQALGLGLQFLLWYDEGEERNRGNFPPRFSGRQFPNYSSELNVNALELEDSALYLCASSNPTGFRGEQYFGPGTRLTVT.

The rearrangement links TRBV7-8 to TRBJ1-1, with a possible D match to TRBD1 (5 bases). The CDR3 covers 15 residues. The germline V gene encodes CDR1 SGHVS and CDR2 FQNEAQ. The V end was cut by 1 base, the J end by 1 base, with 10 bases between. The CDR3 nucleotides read TGTGCCAGCAGCTTAGGAGGTGGGGGGAACACTGAAGCTTTCTTT. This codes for CASSLGGGGNTEAFF.

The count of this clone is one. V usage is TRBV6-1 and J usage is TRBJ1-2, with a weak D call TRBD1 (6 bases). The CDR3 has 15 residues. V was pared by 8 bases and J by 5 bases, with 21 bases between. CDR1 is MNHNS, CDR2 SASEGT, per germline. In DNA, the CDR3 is TGTGCCAGCTACCTGGTTGGGGGGCCCTCGTATGGCTACACCTTC. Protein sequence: CASYLVGGPSYGYTF.

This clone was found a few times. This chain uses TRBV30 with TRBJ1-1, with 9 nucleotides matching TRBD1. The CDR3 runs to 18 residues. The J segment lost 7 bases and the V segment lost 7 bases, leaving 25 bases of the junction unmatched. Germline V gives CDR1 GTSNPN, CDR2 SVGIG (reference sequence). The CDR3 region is CAFFDWDREKSIHGEAFF. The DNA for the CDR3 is TGTGCCTTCTTTGACTGGGACAGGGAAAAATCTATTCATGGTGAAGCTTTCTTT.

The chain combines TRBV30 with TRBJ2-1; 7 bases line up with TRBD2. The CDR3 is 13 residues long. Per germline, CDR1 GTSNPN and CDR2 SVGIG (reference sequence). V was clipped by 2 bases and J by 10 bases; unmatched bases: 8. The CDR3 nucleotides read TGTGCCTGGAGTTCGACCTCGGGAGGAGAGCAGTTCTTC. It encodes CAWSSTSGGEQFF.

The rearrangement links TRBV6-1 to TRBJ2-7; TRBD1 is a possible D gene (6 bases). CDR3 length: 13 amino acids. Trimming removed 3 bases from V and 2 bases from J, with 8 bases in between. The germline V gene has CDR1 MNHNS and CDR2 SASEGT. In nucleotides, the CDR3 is TGTGCCAGCAGTGAGTGGACAGCCTACGAGCAGTACTTC. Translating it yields CASSEWTAYEQYF.

The CDR3 DNA sequence: TGCGCCAGCAGCGAAACGGGACAGGGATACTACGAGCAGTACTTC. Protein sequence: CASSETGQGYYEQYF. The chain links TRBV5-1 to TRBJ2-7; 9 bases align to TRBD1. V was clipped by 4 bases and J by 3 bases; unmatched bases: 8. The CDR3 is 15 residues long. Germline V CDR1 and CDR2: SGHRS, YFSETQ.

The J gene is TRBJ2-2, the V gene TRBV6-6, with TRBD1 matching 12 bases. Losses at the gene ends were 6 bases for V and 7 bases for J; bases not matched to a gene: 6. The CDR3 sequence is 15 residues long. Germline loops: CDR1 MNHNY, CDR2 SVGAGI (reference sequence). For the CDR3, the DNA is TGTGCCAGCAGACCGGGACAGGGGGCTGGCGGGGAGCTGTTTTTT. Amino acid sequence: CASRPGQGAGGELFF.

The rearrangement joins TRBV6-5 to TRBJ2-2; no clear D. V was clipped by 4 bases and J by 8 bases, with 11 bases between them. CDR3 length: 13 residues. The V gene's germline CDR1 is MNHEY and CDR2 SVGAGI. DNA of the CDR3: TGTGCCAGCAGTTTCACTCAGCTGGGGGAGCTGTTTTTT. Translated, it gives CASSFTQLGELFF.

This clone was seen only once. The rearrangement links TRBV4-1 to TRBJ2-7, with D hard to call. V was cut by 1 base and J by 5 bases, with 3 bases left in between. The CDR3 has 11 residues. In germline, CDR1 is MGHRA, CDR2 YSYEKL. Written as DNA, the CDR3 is TGCGCCAGCAGCCAAGGGGACGAGCAGTACTTC. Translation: CASSQGDEQYF.

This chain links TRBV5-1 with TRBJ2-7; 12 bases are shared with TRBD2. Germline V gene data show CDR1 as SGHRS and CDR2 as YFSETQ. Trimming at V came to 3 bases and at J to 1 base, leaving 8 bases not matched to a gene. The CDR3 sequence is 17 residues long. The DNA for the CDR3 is TGCGCCAGCAGCTCTGGGACTAGCGGGTATACTTCCTACGAGCAGTACTTC. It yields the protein CASSSGTSGYTSYEQYF.

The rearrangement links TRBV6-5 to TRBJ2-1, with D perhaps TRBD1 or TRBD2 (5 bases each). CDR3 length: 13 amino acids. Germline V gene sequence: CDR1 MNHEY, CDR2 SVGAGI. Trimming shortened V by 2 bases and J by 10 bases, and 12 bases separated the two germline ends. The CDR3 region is CASSYRLEGEQFF. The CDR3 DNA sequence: TGTGCCAGCAGTTACAGGCTAGAGGGGGAGCAGTTCTTC.

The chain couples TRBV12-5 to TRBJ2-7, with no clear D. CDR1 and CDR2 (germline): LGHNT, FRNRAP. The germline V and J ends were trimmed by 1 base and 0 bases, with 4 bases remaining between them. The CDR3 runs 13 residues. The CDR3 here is CASGLGNSYEQYF. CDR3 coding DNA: TGTGCTAGTGGTTTGGGCAACTCCTACGAGCAGTACTTC.

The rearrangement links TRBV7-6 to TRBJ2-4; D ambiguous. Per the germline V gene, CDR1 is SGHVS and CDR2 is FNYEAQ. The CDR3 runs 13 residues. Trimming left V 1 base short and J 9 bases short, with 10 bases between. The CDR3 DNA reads TGTGCCAGCAGCTTAGAGCCTCTCTCCATTCAGTACTTC. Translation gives CASSLEPLSIQYF.